This T cell receptor (beta chain) was recorded in a study of blood T cell repertoires in COVID-19. Study-wide context: From the United States, Italy and Spain came samples of acute and convalescent COVID-19. PBMCs, B-cell-depleted T cells, or T cells were the source of the cDNA or gDNA that made up the material.

Seattle patient enrollment occurred during active infection, with longitudinal follow-up thereafter. Original handling: From reference gene primer amplification, estimates of nucleated cell counts were derived. The table came from immunoSEQ multiplex PCR; TCRdb's copy has only in-frame clones and leaves some out. The DNA gave D and trimming, while V, J and clone size come from that table. Here the sample spans about 120,000 clones, 65% to 85% being singletons. The CDR3 runs to 14 residues. Germline loops: CDR1 LGHNA, CDR2 YNFKEQ. V trimming: 4 bases; J trimming: 7 bases; junction bases outside the gene matches: 7.

V is TRBV4-2 and J is TRBJ1-2, with 9 bases fitting TRBD1. The sample taken for sequencing was peripheral blood. The TCR originated in a man aged 25-40 years with COVID-19, enrolled during active disease. CDR3 sequence (DNA): TGTGCCAGCAGCCTGGGACAGGGAGGAGGTGGCTACACCTTC. This codes for CASSLGQGGGGYTF.